Below, 20 T cell receptor beta chains from the same sample are listed, as sequenced in a study of OX40 agonist ivuxolimab in advanced cancers. The assay was immunoSEQ multiplex PCR, and TCRdb's table has in-frame clones only and misses some. Found here are 55,000 to 80,000 clones, about 90% of them singletons; the top ten hold approximately 5.2%. Material: CD4+ or CD8+ T cells sorted from blood, obtained in a trial of the OX40 agonist ivuxolimab. These receptors were collected from an adult with an advanced solid tumor such as melanoma, head and neck, liver or kidney cancer.

This clone was counted a single time. The chain employs TRBV7-3 and TRBJ2-3, with 8 nucleotides matching TRBD2. CDR1 and CDR2 from the germline V gene are SGHTA and FQGTGA. The CDR3 is 16 amino acids. V was pared by 2 bases and J by 5 bases, with 9 bases of the junction left unmatched. CDR3 region: CASSLGGLAFIDTQYF. CDR3 DNA sequence: TGTGCCAGCAGCTTAGGAGGACTAGCCTTCATAGATACGCAGTATTTT.

This chain links TRBV15 with TRBJ2-5; D is ambiguous. The CDR3 consists of 15 residues. From germline, CDR1 is LNHNV and CDR2 YYDKDF (reference sequence). V was pared by 0 bases and J by 0 bases, with 8 bases between. The chain's CDR3 is CATSRDRGYQETQYF. The DNA of the CDR3 is TGTGCCACCAGCAGAGATCGCGGCTACCAAGAGACCCAGTACTTC.

The V call is TRBV9, the J call TRBJ1-1, with 7 nucleotides matching TRBD1. The CDR3 is made up of 14 amino acids. Germline V gene sequence: CDR1 SGDLS, CDR2 YYNGEE. Germline trimming cut 4 bases from V and 4 bases from J; bases unmatched to any gene: 7. CDR3 residues: CASSFSTGTTEAFF. CDR3 DNA: TGTGCCAGCAGCTTTTCGACAGGGACCACTGAAGCTTTCTTT.

The J gene is TRBJ1-5, the V gene TRBV19; D not certain. CDR1 is LNHDA, CDR2 SQIVND, per germline (reference sequence). Trimming pared 3 bases from V and 1 base from J, leaving 13 bases between. This CDR3 spans 16 amino acids. CDR3 DNA sequence: TGTGCCAGTAGTATGACGTTCTCGGGGAGCAATCAGCCCCAGCATTTT. It codes for CASSMTFSGSNQPQHF.

The chain joins TRBV10-3 to TRBJ2-7; maybe TRBD2 (6 bases). CDR3 length equals 13 residues. Looked up from germline, CDR1 is ENHRY and CDR2 is SYGVKD. The V end lost 3 bases, the J end lost 5 bases, and 11 bases lay between the germline ends. In nucleotides, the CDR3 is TGTGCCATCAGTGACCCGACTAGAAACGAGCAGTACTTC. Amino acid sequence: CAISDPTRNEQYF.

The genes are TRBV7-2 and TRBJ1-2; 7 nucleotides align to TRBD1. The germline CDR1 and CDR2 sequences are SGHTA and FQGNSA. CDR3 length equals 17 residues. The ends lost 1 base at V and 8 bases at J; junction bases unmatched: 16. CDR3 region: CASSLGLVQGLWGGYTF. In DNA form, the CDR3 reads TGTGCCAGCAGCTTAGGCTTAGTACAGGGGCTTTGGGGAGGCTACACCTTC.

The chain carries TRBV10-1 and TRBJ2-7; D is uncertain. Trimming removed 6 bases at V and 5 bases at J, with 17 bases between. In germline, CDR1 is WNHNN, CDR2 SYGVQD (reference sequence). This CDR3 region has 14 residues. The CDR3 nucleotides read TGCGCCAGCAGCCCCGCTGACTTCACCCACGAGCAGTACTTC. Its translation: CASSPADFTHEQYF.

This clone was observed once. The CDR3: CASTQGARDTEAFF. The CDR3 DNA is TGTGCCAGCACACAGGGGGCGAGGGACACTGAAGCTTTCTTT. The J gene is TRBJ1-1, the V gene TRBV2; 9 bases are a match to TRBD1. CDR3 length: 14 amino acids. Germline CDR1 is SNHLY and CDR2 is FYNNEI. The trim removed 7 bases at V and 3 bases at J, leaving 6 bases unmatched. The full variable domain, in which reference TRBV2 and TRBJ1-1 provide the parts outside the CDR3, is EPEVTQTPSHQVTQMGQEVILRCVPISNHLYFYWYRQILGQKVEFLVSFYNNEISEKSEIFDDQFSVERPDGSNFTLKIRSTKLEDSAMYFCASTQGARDTEAFFGQGTRLTVV.

V is TRBV15 and J is TRBJ2-7; TRBD2 aligns across 10 bases. The junction had 17 bases not matched to a gene; V was cut back by 0 bases and J by 3 bases. The CDR3 extends over 20 amino acids. Germline CDR1 LNHNV, CDR2 YYDKDF (reference sequence). The CDR3 bases are TGTGCCACCAGCAGAGAACCCCACAGATCTAGCGGGAGAATCGGCTACGAGCAGTACTTC. It encodes CATSREPHRSSGRIGYEQYF.

The chain couples TRBV28 to TRBJ1-5; 7 nucleotides align to TRBD1. Germline trimming cut 1 base from V and 4 bases from J; bases unmatched to any gene: 4. CDR1 MDHEN and CDR2 SYDVKM come from the germline V gene. The CDR3 sequence is 15 residues long. The CDR3: CASSLSGGLNQPQHF. The CDR3 DNA reads TGTGCCAGCAGTTTATCAGGGGGTTTAAATCAGCCCCAGCATTTT.

As for this clone: Additional DNA sequences in this sample encode the identical CDR3. Here the CDR3 reads CASSEWGGNQPQHF. CDR3 coding DNA: TGTGCCAGCAGTGAGTGGGGAGGGAATCAGCCCCAGCATTTT. V usage is TRBV25-1 and J usage is TRBJ1-5; no clear D. Trimming removed 3 bases at V and 4 bases at J, with 10 bases between. Germline CDR1 is MGHDK and CDR2 is SYGVNS. The CDR3 is 14 amino acids.

The chain links TRBV9 to TRBJ2-2; TRBD1 agrees at 9 bases. Trimming removed 4 bases from V and 4 bases from J; junction bases left unmatched: 5. The CDR3 runs 15 residues. Germline V CDR1 and CDR2: SGDLS, YYNGEE. The CDR3 DNA reads as TGTGCCAGCAGCTTCGGACAGGGGAGCACCGGGGAGCTGTTTTTT. Protein: CASSFGQGSTGELFF.

The chain couples TRBV14 to TRBJ2-4; TRBD1 matches at 8 bases. The CDR3 spans 18 residues. Germline V gene lookup returns CDR1 SGHDN and CDR2 FVKESK. The V segment lost 1 base and the J segment 0 bases; nucleotides outside the gene matches: 8. The CDR3 bases are TGTGCCAGCAGCCAAGGGACAGGGAAGATCTTAGCCAAAAACATTCAGTACTTC. Its protein product is CASSQGTGKILAKNIQYF.

The gene calls are TRBV14 and TRBJ2-2, with 8 bases fitting TRBD2. Per germline, CDR1 SGHDN and CDR2 FVKESK. With 4 bases clipped from V and 15 bases from J, the junction kept 10 bases outside the gene matches. This CDR3 has 13 amino acids. CDR3 sequence: CASSLLQWTSMFF. In nucleotides, the CDR3 is TGTGCCAGCAGCCTCTTGCAGTGGACTAGCATGTTTTTT.

This clone has just one count. This chain joins TRBV27 and TRBJ2-1; 11 bases line up with TRBD2. V shed 6 bases, J shed 4 bases, and the junction held 2 bases outside the gene matches. The CDR3 runs to 14 residues. The germline CDR1 and CDR2 sequences are MNHEY and SMNVEV (reference sequence). The CDR3 sequence: CASSRTSGYNEQFF. CDR3 bases: TGTGCCAGCAGCAGGACTAGCGGGTACAATGAGCAGTTCTTC.

The rearrangement uses TRBV2 and TRBJ1-2; tentative D call: TRBD1 (5 bases). This CDR3 comprises 13 residues. Germline V lookup: CDR1 SNHLY, CDR2 FYNNEI. V was cut by 3 bases and J by 8 bases, with 13 bases left in between. The CDR3 protein is CASSDDFGQGYTF. CDR3 sequence (DNA): TGTGCCAGCAGTGATGACTTCGGACAAGGCTACACCTTC.

The V call is TRBV6-6, the J call TRBJ2-5, with D maybe TRBD2 (5 bases). V was trimmed by 7 bases and J by 5 bases, leaving 14 bases between them. CDR3 size: 13 residues. The germline V gene has CDR1 MNHNY and CDR2 SVGAGI (reference sequence). The CDR3 loop is CASNVLGGETQYF. CDR3 coding DNA: TGTGCCAGCAATGTCCTGGGCGGGGAGACCCAGTACTTC.

The chain employs TRBV5-4 and TRBJ1-1; D ambiguous. The CDR3 is made up of 13 amino acids. Trimming removed 0 bases at V and 11 bases at J, with 14 bases between. The V gene's germline CDR1 is SGHNT and CDR2 YYREEE (reference sequence). The CDR3 here is CASSLAHSPLAFF. CDR3 nucleotide sequence: TGTGCCAGCAGCTTGGCCCACAGCCCCTTGGCTTTCTTT.

CDR3 amino acids: CASKGTFNQPQHF. CDR3 bases: TGTGCCAGCAAAGGGACATTTAATCAGCCCCAGCATTTT. The chain is built from TRBV28 and TRBJ1-5; TRBD1 is a possible D gene (6 bases). Deletions cut 7 bases from V and 4 bases from J, with 11 bases between. The length of the CDR3 is 13 residues. CDR1 is MDHEN, CDR2 SYDVKM, per germline.

The chain recombines TRBV6-6 with TRBJ1-1; D is uncertain. Trimming cost V 2 bases and J 1 base, with 5 bases left between them. Per the germline V gene, CDR1 is MNHNY and CDR2 is SVGAGI (reference sequence). The CDR3 spans 13 residues. DNA of the CDR3: TGTGCCAGCAGTTACAGGGCGAACACTGAAGCTTTCTTT. Its protein is CASSYRANTEAFF.